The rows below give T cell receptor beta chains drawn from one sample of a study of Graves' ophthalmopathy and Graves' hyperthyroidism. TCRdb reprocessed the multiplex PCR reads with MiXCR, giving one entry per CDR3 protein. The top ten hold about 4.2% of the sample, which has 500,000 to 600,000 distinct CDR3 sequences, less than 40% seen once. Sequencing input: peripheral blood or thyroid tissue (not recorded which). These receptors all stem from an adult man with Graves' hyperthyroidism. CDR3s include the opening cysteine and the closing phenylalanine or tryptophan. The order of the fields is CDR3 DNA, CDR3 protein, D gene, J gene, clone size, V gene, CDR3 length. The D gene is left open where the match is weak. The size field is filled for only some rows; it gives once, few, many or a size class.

CDR3 DNA: TGTGCCAGCAGGCCTTCGGGACAGGGCACTGAAGCTTTCTTT; CDR3 protein: CASRPSGQGTEAFF; D gene: TRBD1; J gene: TRBJ1-1; clone size: many; V gene: TRBV28; CDR3 length: 14
CDR3 DNA: TGCGCCAGCAGCTTGGAGGGACAGGGGTGGAATGGCTACACCTTC; CDR3 protein: CASSLEGQGWNGYTF; D gene: TRBD1; J gene: TRBJ1-2; clone size: many; V gene: TRBV5-1; CDR3 length: 15
CDR3 DNA: TGTGCCAGCAGCTTGGTGTCTAGCGGGAGCACTGAAGCTTTCTTT; CDR3 protein: CASSLVSSGSTEAFF; D gene: .; J gene: TRBJ1-1; clone size: .; V gene: TRBV11-3; CDR3 length: 15
CDR3 DNA: TGTGCCAGCAGCTTAGGGGCAGGGGTCGGGGAGCTGTTTTTT; CDR3 protein: CASSLGAGVGELFF; D gene: .; J gene: TRBJ2-2; clone size: .; V gene: TRBV13; CDR3 length: 14
CDR3 DNA: TGTGCCAGCAGCCAAGAACAACAGGGGATTGAAGCTTTCTTT; CDR3 protein: CASSQEQQGIEAFF; D gene: TRBD1; J gene: TRBJ1-1; clone size: few; V gene: TRBV7-9; CDR3 length: 14
CDR3 DNA: TGTGCCAGCAGCCTGGTCGGGGTCTTCCTTAATGAAAAACTGTTTTTT; CDR3 protein: CASSLVGVFLNEKLFF; D gene: .; J gene: TRBJ1-4; clone size: many; V gene: TRBV2; CDR3 length: 16
CDR3 DNA: TGTGCCAGCAGCCGGGGCGGCCTCCCAGTAGGGCAGTTCTTC; CDR3 protein: CASSRGGLPVGQFF; D gene: .; J gene: TRBJ2-1; clone size: .; V gene: TRBV7-2; CDR3 length: 14
CDR3 DNA: TGCAGCGTCGCCTCGTTAGCGGGAGACGAGCAGTACTTC; CDR3 protein: CSVASLAGDEQYF; D gene: TRBD2; J gene: TRBJ2-7; clone size: many; V gene: TRBV29-1; CDR3 length: 13
CDR3 DNA: TGCGCCAGCAGCACCCGGAATACAGGTTTCGGAAGGTCGAAGGAAAAACTGTTTTTT; CDR3 protein: CASSTRNTGFGRSKEKLFF; D gene: .; J gene: TRBJ1-4; clone size: .; V gene: TRBV7-9; CDR3 length: 19
CDR3 DNA: TGTGCCAGCAGCAAGGGACAGGCGAATGGCTACACCTTC; CDR3 protein: CASSKGQANGYTF; D gene: TRBD1; J gene: TRBJ1-2; clone size: .; V gene: TRBV7-4; CDR3 length: 13
CDR3 DNA: TGTGCCAGTAGTATAGCTGGGGGTCAGATTTTGAACACTGAAGCTTTCTTT; CDR3 protein: CASSIAGGQILNTEAFF; D gene: .; J gene: TRBJ1-1; clone size: .; V gene: TRBV19; CDR3 length: 17
CDR3 DNA: TGCGCCAGCAGCCGCACCTCTTCGGAGAGATCTGGGGCCAGTATCCACACTGAAGCTTTCTTT; CDR3 protein: CASSRTSSERSGASIHTEAFF; D gene: .; J gene: TRBJ1-1; clone size: .; V gene: TRBV5-1; CDR3 length: 21
CDR3 DNA: TGCGCCAGCAACTTGGCCGGGACAGGGGATGGCTACACCTTC; CDR3 protein: CASNLAGTGDGYTF; D gene: TRBD1; J gene: TRBJ1-2; clone size: .; V gene: TRBV5-1; CDR3 length: 14
CDR3 DNA: TGCAGCAGTTTCTCGACAGGGTTCGGCTACACCTTC; CDR3 protein: CSSFSTGFGYTF; D gene: TRBD1; J gene: TRBJ1-2; clone size: .; V gene: TRBV29-1; CDR3 length: 12
CDR3 DNA: TGTGCCAGCAGCTTGGGGAGCGTAAATGAAAAACTGTTTTTT; CDR3 protein: CASSLGSVNEKLFF; D gene: .; J gene: TRBJ1-4; clone size: few; V gene: TRBV5-4; CDR3 length: 14
CDR3 DNA: TGTGCCAGCAGTGACCCGCGGGACAGAGGGATAGAGCAGTACTTC; CDR3 protein: CASSDPRDRGIEQYF; D gene: .; J gene: TRBJ2-7; clone size: few; V gene: TRBV7-9; CDR3 length: 15
CDR3 DNA: TGTGCCACCAGCAGAGATGACAGGAGGGGCGAGCAGTACTTC; CDR3 protein: CATSRDDRRGEQYF; D gene: .; J gene: TRBJ2-7; clone size: many; V gene: TRBV15; CDR3 length: 14
CDR3 DNA: TGTGCCAGCAGCTTAGGCCCGATGGACACTGAAGCTTTCTTT; CDR3 protein: CASSLGPMDTEAFF; D gene: .; J gene: TRBJ1-1; clone size: many; V gene: TRBV7-8; CDR3 length: 14
CDR3 DNA: TGTGCCAGCAGTGATTTAGACATCTATAGCACAGATACGCAGTATTTT; CDR3 protein: CASSDLDIYSTDTQYF; D gene: .; J gene: TRBJ2-3; clone size: many; V gene: TRBV25-1; CDR3 length: 16
CDR3 DNA: TGCGCCAGCAGCTTCCCCCTCGGCCAAGAGACCCAGTACTTC; CDR3 protein: CASSFPLGQETQYF; D gene: .; J gene: TRBJ2-5; clone size: many; V gene: TRBV5-1; CDR3 length: 14
CDR3 DNA: TGTGCCAGCAGTCCCGGGACTAGCCTCCACGAGCAGTACTTC; CDR3 protein: CASSPGTSLHEQYF; D gene: TRBD2; J gene: TRBJ2-7; clone size: many; V gene: TRBV5-6; CDR3 length: 14
CDR3 DNA: TGTGCCAGCGTGGACAGGCTCTATGGCTACACCTTC; CDR3 protein: CASVDRLYGYTF; D gene: TRBD1; J gene: TRBJ1-2; clone size: many; V gene: TRBV12-3/TRBV12-4; CDR3 length: 12
CDR3 DNA: TGTGCCAGCAGTTACCCCGGGACAGGGGGAGCTTATGGCTACACCTTC; CDR3 protein: CASSYPGTGGAYGYTF; D gene: TRBD1; J gene: TRBJ1-2; clone size: once; V gene: TRBV11-1; CDR3 length: 16
CDR3 DNA: TGTGCCAGCAGCCCCCGAACGGGGGGGGACGGCAATCAGCCCCAGCATTTT; CDR3 protein: CASSPRTGGDGNQPQHF; D gene: .; J gene: TRBJ1-5; clone size: many; V gene: TRBV7-6; CDR3 length: 17
CDR3 DNA: TGTGCCACCAGCAGAGAGATGGTAGGAAATACGCAGTATTTT; CDR3 protein: CATSREMVGNTQYF; D gene: .; J gene: TRBJ2-3; clone size: many; V gene: TRBV15; CDR3 length: 14
CDR3 DNA: TGTGCCAGCAGGTCGGCTGCCATAGGTGAGCAGTACTTC; CDR3 protein: CASRSAAIGEQYF; D gene: .; J gene: TRBJ2-7; clone size: .; V gene: TRBV2; CDR3 length: 13
CDR3 DNA: TGCAGTGCTAGAGAGGACAGGAGCACTGAAGCTTTCTTT; CDR3 protein: CSAREDRSTEAFF; D gene: TRBD1; J gene: TRBJ1-1; clone size: many; V gene: TRBV20-1; CDR3 length: 13
CDR3 DNA: TGTGCCATCAGTGAAGGGCAGGGGATGAGCAGTGAAGCTTTCTTT; CDR3 protein: CAISEGQGMSSEAFF; D gene: .; J gene: TRBJ1-1; clone size: .; V gene: TRBV10-3; CDR3 length: 15
CDR3 DNA: TGTGCCAGCCACTCTTTGTGGACGGAGAGAAACTATGGCTACACCTTC; CDR3 protein: CASHSLWTERNYGYTF; D gene: .; J gene: TRBJ1-2; clone size: .; V gene: TRBV6-5; CDR3 length: 16
CDR3 DNA: TGTGCCACCAGTGGACCGGGGGGGGAGACCCAGCATTTT; CDR3 protein: CATSGPGGETQHF; D gene: .; J gene: TRBJ1-5; clone size: .; V gene: TRBV24-1; CDR3 length: 13
CDR3 DNA: TGCGCCAGCAGCCAAGTTACGGTCCAAGAGACCCAGTACTTC; CDR3 protein: CASSQVTVQETQYF; D gene: .; J gene: TRBJ2-5; clone size: many; V gene: TRBV4-1; CDR3 length: 14
CDR3 DNA: TGTGCCAGCTCCGGAAATCGGGGGGTGGCAGAGACCCAGTACTTC; CDR3 protein: CASSGNRGVAETQYF; D gene: TRBD2; J gene: TRBJ2-5; clone size: .; V gene: TRBV6-1; CDR3 length: 15
CDR3 DNA: TGTGCCAGCAGCCAAGGGGGAGACCTCTATTCACCCCTCCACTTT; CDR3 protein: CASSQGGDLYSPLHF; D gene: .; J gene: TRBJ1-6; clone size: many; V gene: TRBV4-2; CDR3 length: 15
CDR3 DNA: TGCAGTGCTAGCCGACTAGCAGATACGCAGTATTTT; CDR3 protein: CSASRLADTQYF; D gene: .; J gene: TRBJ2-3; clone size: few; V gene: TRBV20-1; CDR3 length: 12
CDR3 DNA: TGTGCCAGCAGCTTAGTAGGAGGGCAGCCCCAGCATTTT; CDR3 protein: CASSLVGGQPQHF; D gene: .; J gene: TRBJ1-5; clone size: many; V gene: TRBV7-9; CDR3 length: 13
CDR3 DNA: TGCAGCGTTCGAGAGCTAGCGGGGAGCTACACCGGGGAGCTGTTTTTT; CDR3 protein: CSVRELAGSYTGELFF; D gene: TRBD2; J gene: TRBJ2-2; clone size: many; V gene: TRBV29-1; CDR3 length: 16
CDR3 DNA: TGTGCCAGCAGACTTATACCAGGGCTCAATCAGCCCCAGCATTTT; CDR3 protein: CASRLIPGLNQPQHF; D gene: .; J gene: TRBJ1-5; clone size: many; V gene: TRBV6-5; CDR3 length: 15
CDR3 DNA: TGTGCCAGCAGCACCAGGCCTAATCAGCCCCAGCATTTT; CDR3 protein: CASSTRPNQPQHF; D gene: .; J gene: TRBJ1-5; clone size: medium-sized; V gene: TRBV7-2; CDR3 length: 13
CDR3 DNA: TGTGCCACCAGTTCCCCCGACCTGACAGATACGCAGTATTTT; CDR3 protein: CATSSPDLTDTQYF; D gene: .; J gene: TRBJ2-3; clone size: .; V gene: TRBV24-1; CDR3 length: 14
CDR3 DNA: TGTGCCGGCAGCTCATCCTACGAGCAGTACTTC; CDR3 protein: CAGSSSYEQYF; D gene: .; J gene: TRBJ2-7; clone size: .; V gene: TRBV7-9; CDR3 length: 11
CDR3 DNA: TGTGCCAGCAGCGAGCGCCTCGGGGGAGAGACCCAGTACTTC; CDR3 protein: CASSERLGGETQYF; D gene: .; J gene: TRBJ2-5; clone size: .; V gene: TRBV7-8; CDR3 length: 14
CDR3 DNA: TGCGCCAGCAGCTTGGTCAGGGCGAACACCGGGGAGTACTTC; CDR3 protein: CASSLVRANTGEYF; D gene: .; J gene: TRBJ2-7; clone size: .; V gene: TRBV5-1; CDR3 length: 14
CDR3 DNA: TGTGCCAGCAGCGTCCAGGGAGATCCTAATTCACCCCTCCACTTT; CDR3 protein: CASSVQGDPNSPLHF; D gene: .; J gene: TRBJ1-6; clone size: few; V gene: TRBV2; CDR3 length: 15
CDR3 DNA: TGTGCCAGCGATGGACAGCGGGGGACTGAAGCTTTCTTT; CDR3 protein: CASDGQRGTEAFF; D gene: .; J gene: TRBJ1-1; clone size: few; V gene: TRBV19; CDR3 length: 13
CDR3 DNA: TGTGCCAGCAGTGACGCCGACGGGCCCTACGTCCTGACTTTC; CDR3 protein: CASSDADGPYVLTF; D gene: .; J gene: TRBJ2-6; clone size: once; V gene: TRBV2; CDR3 length: 14
CDR3 DNA: TGTGCCAGCAAAATTGAGGCAGGGGGTGAAAAACTGTTTTTT; CDR3 protein: CASKIEAGGEKLFF; D gene: TRBD1; J gene: TRBJ1-4; clone size: few; V gene: TRBV12-3/TRBV12-4; CDR3 length: 14
CDR3 DNA: TGTGCCAGCAGTGAAGTTCGGGGTCGGGAAAAACTGTTTTTT; CDR3 protein: CASSEVRGREKLFF; D gene: .; J gene: TRBJ1-4; clone size: few; V gene: TRBV6-1; CDR3 length: 14
CDR3 DNA: TGCAGCGTTGATGGTGCGGGACAGGTCCAAGAGCAGTACTTC; CDR3 protein: CSVDGAGQVQEQYF; D gene: TRBD1; J gene: TRBJ2-7; clone size: .; V gene: TRBV29-1; CDR3 length: 14